Following are 7 T cell receptor beta chains from one sample sequenced in a study of blood T cell repertoires in COVID-19. Method: immunoSEQ multiplex PCR; TCRdb's copy keeps in-frame clones and lacks some. The sample includes 60,000 or so clones, 78% of them seen just once. Sequencing was done on a sample of peripheral blood. All receptors derive from a human donor in a cohort sampled during active COVID-19.

This clone was seen a single time. This chain uses TRBV28 with TRBJ2-7; 8 bases align to TRBD1. Unmatched junction bases numbered 10, after V lost 3 bases and J lost 6 bases. Germline V gene sequence: CDR1 MDHEN, CDR2 SYDVKM. This CDR3 has 15 amino acids. Here the CDR3 DNA reads TGTGCCAGCAGTTTGTTGGGGACAGGAGGCTCCGAGCAGTACTTC. Translation gives CASSLLGTGGSEQYF.

The DNA for the CDR3 is TGCGCCAGCAGGGAGGCCCAAGCGGGGGAGCAGTACTTC. Translation gives CASREAQAGEQYF. This chain connects TRBV5-1 to TRBJ2-7; 7 bases are a match to TRBD2. Looked up from germline, CDR1 is SGHRS and CDR2 is YFSETQ. The CDR3 spans 13 residues. V was pared by 5 bases and J by 7 bases, with 9 bases of the junction left unmatched.

The V gene is TRBV5-1, the J gene TRBJ1-4; D gene uncertain. V lost 4 bases to trimming and J lost 0 bases, with 7 bases between them. The CDR3 sequence is 14 residues long. The germline gives CDR1 SGHRS, CDR2 YFSETQ. The CDR3 coding sequence is TGCGCCAGCAGCGTCAGTGCAACTAATGAAAAACTGTTTTTT. Amino acid sequence: CASSVSATNEKLFF.

V gene TRBV4-1 combines with J gene TRBJ2-1; 8 positions agree with TRBD2. CDR3 length equals 18 residues. Germline V gene sequence: CDR1 MGHRA, CDR2 YSYEKL. Trimming cost V 0 bases and J 4 bases; bases outside gene matches: 11. In DNA form, the CDR3 reads TGCGCCAGCAGCCAAGATTCGCGCCATAGCGGGGAATACAATGAGCAGTTCTTC. Translating gives CASSQDSRHSGEYNEQFF.

The V gene is TRBV2, the J gene TRBJ2-7, with TRBD1 as a possible D gene (7 bases). CDR1 is SNHLY, CDR2 FYNNEI, per germline. CDR3 length equals 14 residues. V lost 6 bases and J 0 bases, leaving 12 bases between the germline ends. The CDR3 DNA is TGTGCCAGCAGGCGGGGACAGAGCTCCTACGAGCAGTACTTC. Translation gives CASRRGQSSYEQYF.

The CDR3 sequence is CASSLAGFRSSYNEQFF. DNA for the CDR3: TGTGCCAGCAGCCTCGCAGGGTTTCGGTCCTCCTACAATGAGCAGTTCTTC. This sequence joins TRBV9 and TRBJ2-1; weak D call: TRBD1 (5 bases). The germline V gene has CDR1 SGDLS and CDR2 YYNGEE. This CDR3 is 17 amino acids long. The V end lost 4 bases, the J end lost 0 bases, and 17 bases lay between the germline ends.

This clone was counted once. This sequence joins TRBV19 and TRBJ2-2, with a possible D match to TRBD1 (6 bases). The V and J ends lost 4 bases and 7 bases respectively, with 13 bases between them. There are 14 residues in the CDR3. Germline CDR1 is LNHDA and CDR2 is SQIVND (reference sequence). This CDR3 reads CASSTTGSVGELFF. In DNA, the CDR3 is TGTGCCAGTAGTACAACAGGGTCGGTCGGGGAGCTGTTTTTT.